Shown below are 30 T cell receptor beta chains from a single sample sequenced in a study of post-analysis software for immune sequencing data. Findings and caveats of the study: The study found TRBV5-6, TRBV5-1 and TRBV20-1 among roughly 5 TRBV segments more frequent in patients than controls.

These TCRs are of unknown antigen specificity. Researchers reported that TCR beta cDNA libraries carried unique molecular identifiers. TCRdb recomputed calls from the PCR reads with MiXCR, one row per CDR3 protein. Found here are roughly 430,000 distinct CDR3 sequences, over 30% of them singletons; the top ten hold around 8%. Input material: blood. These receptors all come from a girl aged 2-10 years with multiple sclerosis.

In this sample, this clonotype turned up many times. The CDR3 spells CASSLTSGITDTQYF. The DNA for the CDR3 is TGTGCCAGCAGCCTGACTAGCGGGATCACAGATACGCAGTATTTT. The chain carries TRBV7-3 and TRBJ2-3; 11 nucleotides align to TRBD2. V gave up 5 bases and J gave up 2 bases; unmatched junction bases: 3. CDR1 is SGHTA and CDR2 is FQGTGA in the germline V gene. CDR3 length: 15 amino acids.

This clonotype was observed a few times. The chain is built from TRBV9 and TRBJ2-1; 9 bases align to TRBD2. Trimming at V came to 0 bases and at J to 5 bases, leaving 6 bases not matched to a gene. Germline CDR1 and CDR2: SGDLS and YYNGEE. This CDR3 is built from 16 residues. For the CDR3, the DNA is TGTGCCAGCAGCGTAGGAGGCGGGGGGGACCACAATGAGCAGTTCTTC. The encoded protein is CASSVGGGGDHNEQFF.

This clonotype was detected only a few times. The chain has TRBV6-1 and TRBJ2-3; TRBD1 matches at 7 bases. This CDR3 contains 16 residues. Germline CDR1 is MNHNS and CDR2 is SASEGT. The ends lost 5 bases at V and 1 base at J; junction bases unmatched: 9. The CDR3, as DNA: TGTGCCAGCAGTACAGGGGATTCTTGGGGCACAGATACGCAGTATTTT. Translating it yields CASSTGDSWGTDTQYF.

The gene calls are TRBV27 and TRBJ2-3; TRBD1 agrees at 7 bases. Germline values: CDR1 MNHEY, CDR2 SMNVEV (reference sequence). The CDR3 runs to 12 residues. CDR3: CGEGARSDTQYF. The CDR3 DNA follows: TGTGGAGAGGGGGCTCGGTCAGATACGCAGTATTTT.

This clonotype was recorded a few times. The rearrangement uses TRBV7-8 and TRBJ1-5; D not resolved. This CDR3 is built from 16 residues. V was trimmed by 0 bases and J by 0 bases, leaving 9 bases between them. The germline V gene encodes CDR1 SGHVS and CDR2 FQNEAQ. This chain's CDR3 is CASSLASHLSNQPQHF. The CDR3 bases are TGTGCCAGCAGCTTAGCTTCCCACCTTAGCAATCAGCCCCAGCATTTT. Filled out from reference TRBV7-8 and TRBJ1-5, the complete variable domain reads GAGVSQSPRYKVAKRGQDVALRCDPISGHVSLFWYQQALGQGPEFLTYFQNEAQLDKSGLPSDRFFAERPEGSVSTLKIQRTQQEDSAVYLCASSLASHLSNQPQHFGDGTRLSIL.

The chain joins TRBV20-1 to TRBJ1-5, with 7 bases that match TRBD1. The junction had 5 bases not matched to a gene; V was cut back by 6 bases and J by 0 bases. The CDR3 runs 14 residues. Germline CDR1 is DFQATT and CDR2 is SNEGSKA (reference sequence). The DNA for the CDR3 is TGCAGTGCACAGGGGACCTATAGCAATCAGCCCCAGCATTTT. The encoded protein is CSAQGTYSNQPQHF.

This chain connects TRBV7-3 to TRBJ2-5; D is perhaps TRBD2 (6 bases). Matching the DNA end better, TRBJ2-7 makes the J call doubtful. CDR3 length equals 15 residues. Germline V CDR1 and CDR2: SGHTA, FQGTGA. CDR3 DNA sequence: TGTGCCAGCAGCCCTTTCGGGGGAACTTTCTACGAGCAGTACTTC. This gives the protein CASSPFGGTFYEQYF.

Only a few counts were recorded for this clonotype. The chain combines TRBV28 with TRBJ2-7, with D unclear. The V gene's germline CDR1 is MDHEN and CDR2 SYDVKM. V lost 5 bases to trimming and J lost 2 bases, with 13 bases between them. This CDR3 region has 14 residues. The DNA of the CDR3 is TGTGCCAGCAGTCGACCGCGTTCGGCCTACGAGCAGTACTTC. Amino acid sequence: CASSRPRSAYEQYF.

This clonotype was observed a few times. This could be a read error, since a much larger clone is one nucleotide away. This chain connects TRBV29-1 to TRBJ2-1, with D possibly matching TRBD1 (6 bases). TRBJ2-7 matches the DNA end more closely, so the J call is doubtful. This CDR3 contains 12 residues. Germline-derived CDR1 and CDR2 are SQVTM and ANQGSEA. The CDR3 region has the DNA TGCAGCGCCCAGTCAGGGGTTGGTGAGCAGTACTTC. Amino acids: CSAQSGVGEQYF.

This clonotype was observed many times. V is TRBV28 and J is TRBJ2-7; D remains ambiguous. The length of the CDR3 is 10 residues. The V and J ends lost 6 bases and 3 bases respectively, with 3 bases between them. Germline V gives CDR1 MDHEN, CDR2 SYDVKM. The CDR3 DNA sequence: TGTGCCAGCAGGGGCTACGAGCAGTACTTC. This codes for CASRGYEQYF. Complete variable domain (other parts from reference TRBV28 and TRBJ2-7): DVKVTQSSRYLVKRTGEKVFLECVQDMDHENMFWYRQDPGLGLRLIYFSYDVKMKEKGDIPEGYSVSREKKERFSLILESASTNQTSMYLCASRGYEQYFGPGTRLTVT.

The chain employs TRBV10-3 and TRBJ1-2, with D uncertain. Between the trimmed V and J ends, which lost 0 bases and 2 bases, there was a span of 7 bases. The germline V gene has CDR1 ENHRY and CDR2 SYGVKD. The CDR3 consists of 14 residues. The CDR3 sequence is CAISESLSNYGYTF. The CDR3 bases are TGTGCCATCAGTGAGTCCCTCTCCAACTATGGCTACACCTTC.

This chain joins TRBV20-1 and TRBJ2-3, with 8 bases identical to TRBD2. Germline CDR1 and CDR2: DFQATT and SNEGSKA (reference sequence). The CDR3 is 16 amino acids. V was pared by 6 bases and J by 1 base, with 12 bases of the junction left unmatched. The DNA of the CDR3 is TGCAGTGCACTGCCCCTCCGGGAGGGCGGCACAGATACGCAGTATTTT. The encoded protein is CSALPLREGGTDTQYF.

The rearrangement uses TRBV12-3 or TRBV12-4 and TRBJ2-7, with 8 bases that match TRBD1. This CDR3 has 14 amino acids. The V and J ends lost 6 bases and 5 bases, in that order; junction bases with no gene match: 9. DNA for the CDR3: TGTGCCAGCAGCCCTGGACAGGGTGGGAACGAGCAGTACTTC. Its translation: CASSPGQGGNEQYF.

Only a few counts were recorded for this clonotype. CDR3 in DNA: TGTGCCAGCAGCGTTGAAGTAGCGGGAGGGCGGAATGAGCAGTTCTTC. It codes for CASSVEVAGGRNEQFF. The chain combines TRBV11-2 with TRBJ2-1; 11 nucleotides line up with TRBD2. The V segment lost 5 bases and the J segment 7 bases; nucleotides outside the gene matches: 10. This CDR3 is built from 16 residues. From germline, CDR1 is SGHAT and CDR2 FQNNGV.

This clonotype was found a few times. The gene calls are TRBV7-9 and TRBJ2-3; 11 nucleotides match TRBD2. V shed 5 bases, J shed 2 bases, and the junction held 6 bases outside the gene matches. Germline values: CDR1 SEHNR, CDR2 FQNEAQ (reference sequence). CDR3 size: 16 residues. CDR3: CASSLATSGVTDTQYF. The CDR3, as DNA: TGTGCCAGCAGCCTCGCGACTAGCGGGGTCACAGATACGCAGTATTTT.

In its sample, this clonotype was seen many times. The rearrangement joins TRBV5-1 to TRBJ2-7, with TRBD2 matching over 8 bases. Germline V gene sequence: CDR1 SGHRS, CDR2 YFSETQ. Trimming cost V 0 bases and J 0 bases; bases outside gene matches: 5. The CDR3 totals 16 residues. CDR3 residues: CASSLAPAGGSYEQYF. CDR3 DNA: TGCGCCAGCAGCTTGGCCCCGGCGGGGGGCTCCTACGAGCAGTACTTC. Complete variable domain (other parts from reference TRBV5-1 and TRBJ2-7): KAGVTQTPRYLIKTRGQQVTLSCSPISGHRSVSWYQQTPGQGLQFLFEYFSETQRNKGNFPGRFSGRQFSNSRSEMNVSTLELGDSALYLCASSLAPAGGSYEQYFGPGTRLTVT.

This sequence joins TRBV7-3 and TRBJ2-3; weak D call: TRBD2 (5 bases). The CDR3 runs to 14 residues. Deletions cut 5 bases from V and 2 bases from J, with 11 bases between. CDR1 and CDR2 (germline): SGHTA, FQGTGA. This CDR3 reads CASSRTASTDTQYF. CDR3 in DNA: TGTGCCAGCAGCCGGACTGCTTCCACAGATACGCAGTATTTT.

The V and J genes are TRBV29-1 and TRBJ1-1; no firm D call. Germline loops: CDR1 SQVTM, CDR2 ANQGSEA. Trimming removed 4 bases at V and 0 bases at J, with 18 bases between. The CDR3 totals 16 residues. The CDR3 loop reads CSVGSSQRAMNTEAFF. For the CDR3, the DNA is TGCAGCGTTGGTAGTTCACAGAGGGCTATGAACACTGAAGCTTTCTTT. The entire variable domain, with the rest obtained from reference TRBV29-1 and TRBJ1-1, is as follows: SAVISQKPSRDICQRGTSLTIQCQVDSQVTMMFWYRQQPGQSLTLIATANQGSEATYESGFVIDKFPISRPNLTFSTLTVSNMSPEDSSIYLCSVGSSQRAMNTEAFFGQGTRLTVV.

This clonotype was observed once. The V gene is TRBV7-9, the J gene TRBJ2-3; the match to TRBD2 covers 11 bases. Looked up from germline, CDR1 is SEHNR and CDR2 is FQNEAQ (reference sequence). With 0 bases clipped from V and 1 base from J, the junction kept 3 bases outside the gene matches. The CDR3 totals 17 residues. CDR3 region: CASSLARGLAGTDTQYF. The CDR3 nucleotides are TGTGCCAGCAGCTTAGCCCGGGGACTAGCGGGCACAGATACGCAGTATTTT.

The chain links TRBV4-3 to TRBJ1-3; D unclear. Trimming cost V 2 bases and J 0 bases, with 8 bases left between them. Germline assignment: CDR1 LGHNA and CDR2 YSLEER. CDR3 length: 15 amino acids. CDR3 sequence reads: CASSQSPSSGNTIYF. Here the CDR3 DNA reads TGCGCCAGCAGCCAAAGTCCGAGCTCTGGAAACACCATATATTTT.

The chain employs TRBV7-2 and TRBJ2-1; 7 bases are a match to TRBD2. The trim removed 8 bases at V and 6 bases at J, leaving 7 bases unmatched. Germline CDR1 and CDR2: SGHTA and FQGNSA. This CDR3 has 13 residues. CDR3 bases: TGTGCCAGCGGGGGGAGGGGTACCAATGAGCAGTTCTTC. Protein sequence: CASGGRGTNEQFF.

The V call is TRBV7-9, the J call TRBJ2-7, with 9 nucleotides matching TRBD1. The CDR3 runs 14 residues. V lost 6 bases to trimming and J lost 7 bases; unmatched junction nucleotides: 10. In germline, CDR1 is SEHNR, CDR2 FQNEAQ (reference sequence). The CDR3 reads CASSSVRDREEQYF. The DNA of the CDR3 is TGTGCCAGCAGTTCAGTCAGGGACAGGGAAGAGCAGTACTTC.

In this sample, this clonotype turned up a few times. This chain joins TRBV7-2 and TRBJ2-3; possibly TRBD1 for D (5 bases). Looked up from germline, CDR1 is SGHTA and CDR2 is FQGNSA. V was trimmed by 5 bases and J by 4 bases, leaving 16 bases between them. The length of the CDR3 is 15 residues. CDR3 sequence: CASSPGQLSADTQYF. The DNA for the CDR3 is TGTGCCAGCAGCCCTGGACAACTAAGTGCAGATACGCAGTATTTT.

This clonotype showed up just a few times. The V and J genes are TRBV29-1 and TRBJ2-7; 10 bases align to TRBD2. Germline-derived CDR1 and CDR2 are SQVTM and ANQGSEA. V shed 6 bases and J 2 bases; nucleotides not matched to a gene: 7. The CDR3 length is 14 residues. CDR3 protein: CSVTGTSDPYEQYF. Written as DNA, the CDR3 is TGCAGCGTGACCGGGACTAGCGACCCCTACGAGCAGTACTTC.

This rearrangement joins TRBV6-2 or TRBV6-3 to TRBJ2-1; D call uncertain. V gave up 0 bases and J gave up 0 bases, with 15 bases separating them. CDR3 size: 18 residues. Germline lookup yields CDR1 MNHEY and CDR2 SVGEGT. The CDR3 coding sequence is TGTGCCAGCAGTTACTCTACCGCGTCACGGCGCTCCTACAATGAGCAGTTCTTC. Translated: CASSYSTASRRSYNEQFF.

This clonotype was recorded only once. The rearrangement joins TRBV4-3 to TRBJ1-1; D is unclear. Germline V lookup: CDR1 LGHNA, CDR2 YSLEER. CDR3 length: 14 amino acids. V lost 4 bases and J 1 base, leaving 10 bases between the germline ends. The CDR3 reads CASSRILANTEAFF. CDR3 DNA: TGCGCCAGCAGCCGCATATTAGCGAACACTGAAGCTTTCTTT.

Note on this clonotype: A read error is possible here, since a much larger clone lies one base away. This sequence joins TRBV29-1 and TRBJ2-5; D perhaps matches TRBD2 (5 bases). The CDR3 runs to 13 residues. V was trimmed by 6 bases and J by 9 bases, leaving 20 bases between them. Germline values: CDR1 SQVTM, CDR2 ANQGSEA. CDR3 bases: TGCAGCGTCATAGGACCAGCGGTTGGGGCCCAGTACTTC. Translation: CSVIGPAVGAQYF.

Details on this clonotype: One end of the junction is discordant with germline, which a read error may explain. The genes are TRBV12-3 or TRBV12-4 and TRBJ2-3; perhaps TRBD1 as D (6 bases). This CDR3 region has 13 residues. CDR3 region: CASTLRDTGTQYF. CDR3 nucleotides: TGTGCCAGCACATTGAGGGACACAGGTACGCAGTATTTT.

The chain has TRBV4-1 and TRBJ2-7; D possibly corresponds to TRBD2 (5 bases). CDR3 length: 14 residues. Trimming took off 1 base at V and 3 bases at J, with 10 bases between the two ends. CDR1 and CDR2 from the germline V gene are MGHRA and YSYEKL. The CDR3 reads CASSQVAEGYEQYF. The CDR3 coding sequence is TGCGCCAGCAGCCAAGTAGCCGAGGGCTACGAGCAGTACTTC.

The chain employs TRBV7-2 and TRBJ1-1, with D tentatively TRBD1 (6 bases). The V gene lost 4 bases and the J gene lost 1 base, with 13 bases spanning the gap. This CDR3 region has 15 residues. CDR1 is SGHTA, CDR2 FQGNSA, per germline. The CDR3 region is CASSYRGGRNTEAFF. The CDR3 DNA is TGTGCCAGCAGCTACCGAGGGGGTAGGAACACTGAAGCTTTCTTT.